Listed here are 27 T cell receptor beta chains from one sample, sequenced in a study of CD8 T cells in ankylosing spondylitis. TCRdb independently ran MiXCR on the 5' RACE reads; one entry per CDR3 protein. The data contain around 30,000 distinct CDR3 sequences, around 5% of them singletons. The sample was blood, either unsorted or a sorted T cell fraction (not recorded which). These receptors all stem from a female donor with ankylosing spondylitis or in good health (not recorded which).

The sample holds many counts of this clonotype. V gene TRBV9 combines with J gene TRBJ1-1; 7 nucleotides agree with TRBD1. The CDR3 loop spans 16 amino acids. Germline CDR1 and CDR2: SGDLS and YYNGEE. With 0 bases clipped from V and 0 bases from J, the junction kept 5 bases outside the gene matches. CDR3 nucleotide sequence: TGTGCCAGCAGCGTAGGCCCTACAGGGGTGAACACTGAAGCTTTCTTT. It translates to CASSVGPTGVNTEAFF.

This clonotype was detected ten times or more. The J gene is TRBJ2-7, the V gene TRBV9; 9 nucleotides agree with TRBD1. The CDR3 is 11 residues long. Germline CDR1 SGDLS, CDR2 YYNGEE. Trimming removed 3 bases from V and 11 bases from J; junction bases left unmatched: 3. CDR3 coding DNA: TGTGCCAGCAGCGCCGGACAGGGGAAGTACTTC. Protein sequence: CASSAGQGKYF.

This clonotype was found many times. The chain couples TRBV9 to TRBJ2-1, with 14 bases identical to TRBD2. Germline values: CDR1 SGDLS, CDR2 YYNGEE. The CDR3 spans 18 residues. J lost 6 bases, V lost 0 bases, and 8 bases had no gene match. CDR3 bases: TGTGCCAGCAGCGTAGTTTTGGGGACTAGCGGGAGTATCAATGAGCAGTTCTTC. As protein: CASSVVLGTSGSINEQFF.

This clonotype was seen repeatedly, ten times or more. The chain has TRBV9 and TRBJ1-5; 7 bases agree with TRBD1. After removal of 4 bases from V and 0 bases from J, the junction contained 4 bases not matched to a gene. Germline loops: CDR1 SGDLS, CDR2 YYNGEE. This CDR3 spans 15 amino acids. The CDR3 loop is CASSIGTDSNQPQHF. Here the CDR3 DNA reads TGTGCCAGCAGCATCGGGACAGATAGCAATCAGCCCCAGCATTTT.

This clonotype is categorized as medium-sized. V is TRBV9 and J is TRBJ2-5; 9 bases agree with TRBD2. Unmatched junction bases numbered 5, after V lost 0 bases and J lost 2 bases. This CDR3 has 16 amino acids. Germline V gene data show CDR1 as SGDLS and CDR2 as YYNGEE. CDR3 residues: CASSVGWAGGQETQYF. For the CDR3, the DNA is TGTGCCAGCAGCGTAGGATGGGCGGGAGGGCAAGAGACCCAGTACTTC.

This clonotype came up many times. This chain connects TRBV9 to TRBJ1-1; TRBD1 is a possible D gene (6 bases). Per the germline V gene, CDR1 is SGDLS and CDR2 is YYNGEE. The V gene lost 4 bases and the J gene lost 0 bases, with 10 bases spanning the gap. The CDR3 runs 14 residues. The DNA of the CDR3 is TGTGCCAGCAGCCCGGACAGTCTGAACACTGAAGCTTTCTTT. This sequence encodes CASSPDSLNTEAFF. Full variable domain (outside the CDR3, taken from reference TRBV9 and TRBJ1-1): DSGVTQTPKHLITATGQRVTLRCSPRSGDLSVYWYQQSLDQGLQFLIQYYNGEERAKGNILERFSAQQFPDLHSELNLSSLELGDSALYFCASSPDSLNTEAFFGQGTRLTVV.

This clonotype has a count of ten or more. Just one base apart from a much larger clone, this may be a read error. The chain recombines TRBV9 with TRBJ2-1; unclear D gene. Germline CDR1 SGDLS, CDR2 YYNGEE. V lost 2 bases and J 3 bases, leaving 3 bases between the germline ends. This CDR3 is built from 12 residues. In DNA form, the CDR3 reads TGTGCCAGCAGCGTCTACTACAATGAGCAGTTCTTC. Protein product: CASSVYYNEQFF.

This clonotype was recorded at least ten times. The chain has TRBV6-7 and TRBJ1-2; D remains unclear. TRBV6-7 is recorded as an ORF, its role being uncertain. V was shortened by 4 bases and J by 4 bases, with 22 bases between the two germline ends. The length of the CDR3 is 17 residues. The CDR3: CASSSKRSTASGYGYTF. The DNA for the CDR3 is TGTGCCAGCAGTTCCAAGCGTAGTACGGCCAGCGGCTATGGCTACACCTTC.

This clonotype is categorized as medium-sized. The chain combines TRBV9 with TRBJ2-5; D gene uncertain. This CDR3 is built from 14 residues. Germline-derived CDR1 and CDR2 are SGDLS and YYNGEE. V was clipped by 4 bases and J by 5 bases, with 15 bases between them. The CDR3: CASSPRMTGETQYF. CDR3 nucleotide sequence: TGTGCCAGCAGCCCCCGCATGACCGGGGAGACCCAGTACTTC.

This clonotype has ten or more counts. The gene calls are TRBV9 and TRBJ2-3; the match to TRBD2 covers 12 bases. The germline gives CDR1 SGDLS, CDR2 YYNGEE. This CDR3 is built from 18 residues. V was pared by 3 bases and J by 4 bases, with 12 bases of the junction left unmatched. CDR3 nucleotides: TGTGCCAGCAGCGACCCTGCCGGACTAGCGGGGAGGGCAGATACGCAGTATTTT. Protein: CASSDPAGLAGRADTQYF.

This clonotype appeared many times. The gene calls are TRBV9 and TRBJ2-7, with 8 bases matching TRBD2. Germline CDR1 and CDR2: SGDLS and YYNGEE. J gave up 6 bases and V 4 bases, and 15 bases lay outside the gene matches. The CDR3 has 16 amino acids. CDR3 residues: CASSPSPSGSSREQYF. The CDR3 nucleotides are TGTGCCAGCAGCCCCTCCCCAAGCGGGAGCTCCCGCGAGCAGTACTTC.

There are many counts of this clonotype. The rearrangement uses TRBV9 and TRBJ1-2; 9 nucleotides match TRBD1. The CDR3 is 15 amino acids. With V trimmed by 3 bases and J by 8 bases, 11 bases remained unmatched. In germline, CDR1 is SGDLS, CDR2 YYNGEE. CDR3 protein: CASSAQIEGTGGYTF. The CDR3, as DNA: TGTGCCAGCAGCGCCCAAATTGAGGGGACAGGGGGCTACACCTTC.

The chain carries TRBV9 and TRBJ2-1; 12 bases are shared with TRBD2. The V segment lost 4 bases and the J segment 9 bases; nucleotides outside the gene matches: 8. CDR1 is SGDLS, CDR2 YYNGEE, per germline. This CDR3 has 15 residues. The CDR3 region is CASSPGLAGLGEQFF. In DNA form, the CDR3 reads TGTGCCAGCAGCCCAGGACTAGCGGGATTGGGTGAGCAGTTCTTC.

This clonotype was counted ten times or more. The chain couples TRBV9 to TRBJ2-7; D is unclear. This CDR3 region has 15 residues. CDR1 is SGDLS, CDR2 YYNGEE, per germline. Trimming shortened V by 0 bases and J by 5 bases, and 15 bases separated the two germline ends. The CDR3: CASSVEATPPHEQYF. The CDR3 coding sequence is TGTGCCAGCAGCGTAGAGGCGACTCCTCCACACGAGCAGTACTTC.

This clonotype was detected many times. This chain links TRBV9 with TRBJ2-3, with D perhaps TRBD2 (6 bases). With 0 bases removed from V and 1 base from J, the gap between germline ends came to 12 bases. The CDR3 spans 16 residues. CDR1 is SGDLS, CDR2 YYNGEE, per germline. The chain's CDR3 is CASSVVQGLGTDTQYF. The CDR3, as DNA: TGTGCCAGCAGCGTAGTGCAGGGACTTGGCACAGATACGCAGTATTTT.

The CDR3 DNA reads TGTGCCAGCAGCCCCAAGCCCAGGACAGGGTTGGTAGATACGCAGTATTTT. It yields the protein CASSPKPRTGLVDTQYF. The chain carries TRBV9 and TRBJ2-3; 8 bases map to TRBD1. With V trimmed by 4 bases and J by 5 bases, 15 bases remained unmatched. This CDR3 has 17 amino acids. CDR1 SGDLS and CDR2 YYNGEE come from the germline V gene.

This sequence joins TRBV9 and TRBJ2-3; D gene uncertain. This CDR3 comprises 15 residues. Germline CDR1 and CDR2: SGDLS and YYNGEE. V lost 0 bases and J lost 2, with 10 bases in between. The CDR3 protein is CASSVGRWVTDTQYF. The CDR3 region has the DNA TGTGCCAGCAGCGTAGGGCGGTGGGTCACAGATACGCAGTATTTT.

The genes are TRBV9 and TRBJ2-3; D is ambiguous. The CDR3 loop spans 15 amino acids. Germline values: CDR1 SGDLS, CDR2 YYNGEE. V was pared by 3 bases and J by 2 bases, with 13 bases between. CDR3 sequence: CASSAQKRDTDTQYF. The CDR3 DNA follows: TGTGCCAGCAGCGCCCAAAAGAGAGACACAGATACGCAGTATTTT.

By share of the sample, this clonotype is medium-sized. The gene calls are TRBV9 and TRBJ2-7; 7 bases line up with TRBD2. CDR3 length: 15 amino acids. V was pared by 4 bases and J by 2 bases, with 9 bases of the junction left unmatched. Per germline, CDR1 SGDLS and CDR2 YYNGEE. CDR3: CASSPLAEQAYEQYF. CDR3 DNA sequence: TGTGCCAGCAGCCCTCTAGCGGAGCAAGCCTACGAGCAGTACTTC.

This clonotype appeared many times. The chain carries TRBV9 and TRBJ1-5, with no clear D. Trimming pared 0 bases from V and 7 bases from J, leaving 11 bases between. The CDR3 is 14 residues long. Per the germline V gene, CDR1 is SGDLS and CDR2 is YYNGEE. CDR3 protein: CASSVGVGAQPQHF. CDR3 in DNA: TGTGCCAGCAGCGTAGGGGTGGGCGCCCAGCCCCAGCATTTT.

This clonotype was seen at least ten times. The J gene is TRBJ2-3, the V gene TRBV9, with 9 positions matching TRBD2. The J segment lost 0 bases and the V segment lost 0 bases, leaving 5 bases of the junction unmatched. This CDR3 is 17 amino acids long. Looked up from germline, CDR1 is SGDLS and CDR2 is YYNGEE. The CDR3 nucleotides are TGTGCCAGCAGCGTAGCGGCTAGCGGGGTTAGCACAGATACGCAGTATTTT. This gives the protein CASSVAASGVSTDTQYF.

Ten or more counts support this clonotype. This chain joins TRBV9 and TRBJ2-1; no reliable D call. The CDR3 is 12 amino acids. Looked up from germline, CDR1 is SGDLS and CDR2 is YYNGEE. Trimming took off 2 bases at V and 4 bases at J, with 4 bases between the two ends. CDR3 protein: CASSVTYNEQFF. As DNA, the CDR3 is TGTGCCAGCAGCGTGACTTACAATGAGCAGTTCTTC.

This clonotype was picked up many times. This chain links TRBV9 with TRBJ2-3, with 12 nucleotides matching TRBD2. V was pared by 2 bases and J by 2 bases, with 3 bases of the junction left unmatched. In germline, CDR1 is SGDLS, CDR2 YYNGEE. The CDR3 runs to 16 residues. CDR3 region: CASSVRTSGATDTQYF. The CDR3 DNA reads as TGTGCCAGCAGCGTGAGGACTAGCGGGGCCACAGATACGCAGTATTTT.

This clonotype has a count of ten or more. This chain uses TRBV9 with TRBJ2-1, with no clear D. Trimming stripped 4 bases from V and 5 bases from J, with 16 bases between. CDR1 SGDLS and CDR2 YYNGEE come from the germline V gene. The CDR3 loop spans 15 amino acids. As DNA, the CDR3 is TGTGCCAGCAGCCCACATCTAGTCAAGGACAATGAGCAGTTCTTC. Protein sequence: CASSPHLVKDNEQFF.

The chain recombines TRBV9 with TRBJ2-1; the match to TRBD2 covers 7 bases. Germline values: CDR1 SGDLS, CDR2 YYNGEE. The CDR3 consists of 16 residues. The V and J ends lost 2 bases and 4 bases, in that order; junction bases with no gene match: 9. Written as DNA, the CDR3 is TGTGCCAGCAGCGTGCGACGGGGGGACCTTTACAATGAGCAGTTCTTC. It is translated as CASSVRRGDLYNEQFF.

This clonotype was picked up many times. The rearrangement uses TRBV9 and TRBJ1-4; 9 bases line up with TRBD1. V was clipped by 4 bases and J by 7 bases; unmatched bases: 5. This CDR3 region has 14 residues. Germline V gene data show CDR1 as SGDLS and CDR2 as YYNGEE. CDR3 region: CASSPGQGFEKLFF. The CDR3 region has the DNA TGTGCCAGCAGCCCTGGACAGGGGTTTGAAAAACTGTTTTTT.

The chain joins TRBV9 to TRBJ2-2; D gene unclear. Germline V CDR1 and CDR2: SGDLS, YYNGEE. Between the trimmed V and J ends, which lost 0 bases and 7 bases, there was a span of 4 bases. The CDR3 sequence is 12 residues long. This chain's CDR3 is CASSVVLGELFF. In DNA form, the CDR3 reads TGTGCCAGCAGCGTAGTCCTCGGGGAGCTGTTTTTT.